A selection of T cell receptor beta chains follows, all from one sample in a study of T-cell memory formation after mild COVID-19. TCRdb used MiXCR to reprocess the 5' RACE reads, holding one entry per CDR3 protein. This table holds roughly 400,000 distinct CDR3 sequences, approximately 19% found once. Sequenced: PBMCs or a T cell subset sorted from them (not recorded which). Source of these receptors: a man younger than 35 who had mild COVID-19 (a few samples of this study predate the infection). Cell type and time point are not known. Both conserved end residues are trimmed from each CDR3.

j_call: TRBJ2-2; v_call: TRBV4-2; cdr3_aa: ASSPLGGASGGELF
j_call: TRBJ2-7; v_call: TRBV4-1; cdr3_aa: ASSQDPGTGDYEQY
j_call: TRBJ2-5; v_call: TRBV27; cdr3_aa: ASSSQGGQETQY
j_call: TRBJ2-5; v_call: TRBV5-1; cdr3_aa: ASRRWSGGETQY
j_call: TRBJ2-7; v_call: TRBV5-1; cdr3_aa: ASSLGRSGDEQY
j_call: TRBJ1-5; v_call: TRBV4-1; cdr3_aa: ASSQGGGWEQPQH
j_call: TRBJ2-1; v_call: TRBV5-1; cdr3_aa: ASSLAWGIEGNEQF
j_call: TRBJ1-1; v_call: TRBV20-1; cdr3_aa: SARPGQGNTEAF
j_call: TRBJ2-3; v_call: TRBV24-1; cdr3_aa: ATSDHGTGTDTQY
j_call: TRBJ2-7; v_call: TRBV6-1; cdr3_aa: ASSEIGGSAYEQY
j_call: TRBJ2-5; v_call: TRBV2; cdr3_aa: ASSEERGETQY